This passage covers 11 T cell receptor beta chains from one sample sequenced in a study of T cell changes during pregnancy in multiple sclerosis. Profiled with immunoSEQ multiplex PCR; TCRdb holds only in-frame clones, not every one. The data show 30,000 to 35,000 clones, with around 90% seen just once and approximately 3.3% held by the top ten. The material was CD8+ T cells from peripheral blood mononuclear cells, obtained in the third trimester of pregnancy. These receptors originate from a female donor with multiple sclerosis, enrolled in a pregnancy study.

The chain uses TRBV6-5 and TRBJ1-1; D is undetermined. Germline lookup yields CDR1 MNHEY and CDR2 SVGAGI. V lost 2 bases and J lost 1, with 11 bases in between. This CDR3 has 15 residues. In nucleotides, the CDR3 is TGTGCCAGCAGTTACAGTAACATCGAGAACACTGAAGCTTTCTTT. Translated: CASSYSNIENTEAFF.

CDR3 in DNA: TGCGCCAGCAGCCAAGTTAGCGGGGGGGCCTACAATGAGCAGTTCTTC. It codes for CASSQVSGGAYNEQFF. The gene calls are TRBV4-3 and TRBJ2-1; 11 bases map to TRBD2. CDR3 length: 16 amino acids. Germline-derived CDR1 and CDR2 are LGHNA and YSLEER. The junction had 1 base not matched to a gene; V was cut back by 1 base and J by 2 bases.

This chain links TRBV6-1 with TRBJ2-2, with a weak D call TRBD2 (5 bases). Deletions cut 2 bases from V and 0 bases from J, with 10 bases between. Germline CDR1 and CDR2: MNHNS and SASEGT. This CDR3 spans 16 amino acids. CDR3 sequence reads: CASSERRGTNTGELFF. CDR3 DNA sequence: TGTGCCAGCAGTGAACGGAGAGGGACGAACACCGGGGAGCTGTTTTTT.

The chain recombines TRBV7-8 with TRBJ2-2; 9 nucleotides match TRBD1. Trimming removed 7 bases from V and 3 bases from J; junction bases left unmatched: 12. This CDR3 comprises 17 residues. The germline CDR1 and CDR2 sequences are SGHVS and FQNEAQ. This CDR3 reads CASTTPRDREDTGELFF. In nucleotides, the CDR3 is TGTGCCAGCACAACTCCAAGGGACAGGGAAGACACCGGGGAGCTGTTTTTT.

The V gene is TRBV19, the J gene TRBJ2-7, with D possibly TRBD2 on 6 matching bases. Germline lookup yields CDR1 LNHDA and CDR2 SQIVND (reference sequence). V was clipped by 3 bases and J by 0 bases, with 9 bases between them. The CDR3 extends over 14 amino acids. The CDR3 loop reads CASSIAGGSYEQYF. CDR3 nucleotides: TGTGCCAGTAGTATTGCCGGGGGCTCCTACGAGCAGTACTTC.

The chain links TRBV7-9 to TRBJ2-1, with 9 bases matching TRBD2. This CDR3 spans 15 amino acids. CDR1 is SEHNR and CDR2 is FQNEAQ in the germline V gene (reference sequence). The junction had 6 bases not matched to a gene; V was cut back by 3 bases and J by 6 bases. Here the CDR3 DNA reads TGTGCCAGCAGCTTCGTCCTAGCGGGGCTCAATGAGCAGTTCTTC. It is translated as CASSFVLAGLNEQFF. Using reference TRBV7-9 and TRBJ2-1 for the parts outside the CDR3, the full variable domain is DTGVSQNPRHKITKRGQNVTFRCDPISEHNRLYWYRQTLGQGPEFLTYFQNEAQLEKSRLLSDRFSAERPKGSFSTLEIQRTEQGDSAMYLCASSFVLAGLNEQFFGPGTRLTVL.

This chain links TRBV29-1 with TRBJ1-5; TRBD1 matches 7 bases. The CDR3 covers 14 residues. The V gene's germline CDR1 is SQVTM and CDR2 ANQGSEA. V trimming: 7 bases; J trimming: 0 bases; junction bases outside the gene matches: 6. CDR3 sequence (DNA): TGCAGCGCAGGGGGTTACGATAGCAATCAGCCCCAGCATTTT. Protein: CSAGGYDSNQPQHF.

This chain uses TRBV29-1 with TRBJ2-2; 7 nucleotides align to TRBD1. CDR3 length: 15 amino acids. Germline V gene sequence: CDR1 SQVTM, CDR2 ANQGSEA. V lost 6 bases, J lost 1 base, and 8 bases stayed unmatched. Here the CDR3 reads CSVRPGTVNTGELFF. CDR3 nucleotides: TGCAGCGTCCGACCCGGGACAGTGAACACCGGGGAGCTGTTTTTT.

DNA of the CDR3: TGTGCCAGCAGCGCGACTAGCGGGGGCCTCAATGAGCAGTTCTTC. This codes for CASSATSGGLNEQFF. This chain links TRBV9 with TRBJ2-1, with TRBD2 matching over 12 bases. J gave up 6 bases and V 3 bases, and 4 bases lay outside the gene matches. Germline V gene lookup returns CDR1 SGDLS and CDR2 YYNGEE. The CDR3 runs to 15 residues.

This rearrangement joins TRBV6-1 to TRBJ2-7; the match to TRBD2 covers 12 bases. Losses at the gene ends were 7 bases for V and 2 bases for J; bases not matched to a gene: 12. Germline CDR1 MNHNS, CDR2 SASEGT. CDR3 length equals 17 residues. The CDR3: CASTEFGLAGLAYEQYF. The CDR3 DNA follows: TGTGCCAGCACTGAGTTCGGACTAGCGGGGTTAGCCTACGAGCAGTACTTC.

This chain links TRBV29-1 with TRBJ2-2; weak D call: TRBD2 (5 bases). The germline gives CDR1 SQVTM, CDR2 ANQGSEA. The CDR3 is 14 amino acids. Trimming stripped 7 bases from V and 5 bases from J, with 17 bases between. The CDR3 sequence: CSAPRDSGTGELFF. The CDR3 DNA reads TGCAGCGCCCCCCGAGATTCGGGGACCGGGGAGCTGTTTTTT.